The 9 T cell receptor beta chains below come from one sample, sequenced in a study of shared clonotypes between healthy human individuals. Only in-frame clones appear in the TCRdb table, and some are missing; sequencing was by immunoSEQ multiplex PCR. Of around 2.1 million clones in the sample, just over 90% are singletons; the top ten hold under 2%. As defined, naive CD8 cells were CD45RO-negative and positively selected for CCR7, with terminally differentiated effector memory CD45RA+ cells excluded. The sample consisted of naive CD8+ T cells from PBMCs. Every receptor here comes from a man aged 18 to 30 in good health. Some clones in this sample may be carry-over from other donors' samples.

The chain uses TRBV7-6 and TRBJ2-1, with 10 bases lining up with TRBD1. The CDR3 is made up of 15 amino acids. Germline CDR1 SGHVS, CDR2 FNYEAQ. With V trimmed by 5 bases and J by 7 bases, 8 bases remained unmatched. The CDR3 nucleotides read TGTGCCAGCAGCCCCGGGACAGGGGCTGGGAATGAGCAGTTCTTC. Amino acids: CASSPGTGAGNEQFF.

The rearrangement uses TRBV9 and TRBJ1-5, with no clear D. Germline V gene data show CDR1 as SGDLS and CDR2 as YYNGEE. Deletions cut 0 bases from V and 3 bases from J, with 10 bases between. This CDR3 contains 15 residues. DNA for the CDR3: TGTGCCAGCAGCGTAGACGCGGGGTTCAATCAGCCCCAGCATTTT. Translation: CASSVDAGFNQPQHF.

To note about this clone: Other DNA sequences in this specimen translate into the identical CDR3. The V call is TRBV7-2, the J call TRBJ2-7; 7 nucleotides match TRBD1. V was pared by 2 bases and J by 1 base, with 2 bases of the junction left unmatched. The CDR3 has 14 amino acids. CDR1 SGHTA and CDR2 FQGNSA come from the germline V gene. CDR3 in DNA: TGTGCCAGCAGCTTAACAGGGGCTTCCTACGAGCAGTACTTC. This gives the protein CASSLTGASYEQYF.

This chain links TRBV28 with TRBJ2-1; D is ambiguous. Trimming took off 4 bases at V and 1 base at J, with 8 bases between the two ends. CDR3 length: 14 amino acids. In germline, CDR1 is MDHEN, CDR2 SYDVKM. The CDR3 region is CASSYGGSYNEQFF. The CDR3 DNA reads as TGTGCCAGCAGTTATGGCGGTTCCTACAATGAGCAGTTCTTC.

The chain employs TRBV5-1 and TRBJ2-1; D is perhaps TRBD2 (5 bases). The length of the CDR3 is 18 residues. Looked up from germline, CDR1 is SGHRS and CDR2 is YFSETQ. Trimming left V 0 bases short and J 6 bases short, with 22 bases between. In DNA, the CDR3 is TGCGCCAGCAGCTTGGCCTCGTGGGCGGGCCGGAGCCCCAATGAGCAGTTCTTC. The encoded protein is CASSLASWAGRSPNEQFF.

The gene calls are TRBV7-9 and TRBJ1-2; D uncertain. The germline gives CDR1 SEHNR, CDR2 FQNEAQ (reference sequence). Between the trimmed V and J ends, which lost 6 bases and 6 bases, there was a span of 17 bases. This CDR3 has 14 amino acids. CDR3 nucleotide sequence: TGTGCCAGCAGACACGACCTCCATGGCAATGGCTACACCTTC. Protein product: CASRHDLHGNGYTF.

The chain couples TRBV29-1 to TRBJ2-3, with TRBD2 matching 15 bases. Looked up from germline, CDR1 is SQVTM and CDR2 is ANQGSEA. Trimming took 8 bases from V and 3 from J; bases not matched to a gene: 15. The CDR3 extends over 18 amino acids. In DNA, the CDR3 is TGCAGCTGTCTGGGACTAGCGGGAGGTTGGGGGGCAACAGATACGCAGTATTTT. Translating it yields CSCLGLAGGWGATDTQYF.

This chain links TRBV29-1 with TRBJ2-3, with D tentatively TRBD1 (5 bases). The CDR3 contains 17 residues. The germline gives CDR1 SQVTM, CDR2 ANQGSEA. V lost 7 bases, J lost 0 bases, and 23 bases lay in between. CDR3 amino acids: CSASPPRAGRSTDTQYF. CDR3 bases: TGCAGCGCTTCCCCACCCCGGGCAGGGCGAAGCACAGATACGCAGTATTTT.

This chain connects TRBV9 to TRBJ2-1; 16 positions match TRBD2. The CDR3 loop spans 17 amino acids. Germline V gene lookup returns CDR1 SGDLS and CDR2 YYNGEE. J was trimmed by 2 bases and V by 3 bases; bases with no gene match: 2. DNA of the CDR3: TGTGCCAGCAGCGCTGGGACTAGCGGGAGGGCCTACAATGAGCAGTTCTTC. As protein: CASSAGTSGRAYNEQFF.